These 21 T cell receptor beta chains came from one sample sequenced in a study of OX40 agonist ivuxolimab in advanced cancers. The repertoire was sequenced with immunoSEQ multiplex PCR; TCRdb's copy has only in-frame clones and lacks some. This repertoire shows about 45,000 clones, around nine tenths found once; its top ten account for about 12%. The sample was CD4+ or CD8+ T cells sorted from blood, taken in a trial of the OX40 agonist ivuxolimab. These receptors all stem from an adult with an advanced solid tumor such as melanoma, head and neck, liver or kidney cancer.

J is TRBJ2-7 and V is TRBV6-5; no clear D gene. The CDR3 is 13 residues long. Germline V CDR1 and CDR2: MNHEY, SVGAGI. V was shortened by 4 bases and J by 3 bases, with 10 bases between the two germline ends. CDR3 bases: TGTGCCAGCAGTTTGGGTAGGAACTACGAGCAGTACTTC. This gives the protein CASSLGRNYEQYF.

The V gene is TRBV2, the J gene TRBJ2-7, with D perhaps matching TRBD2 (6 bases). Germline V lookup: CDR1 SNHLY, CDR2 FYNNEI. The CDR3 sequence is 14 residues long. Trimming left V 5 bases short and J 1 base short, with 12 bases between. CDR3 DNA sequence: TGTGCCAGCAGTTTCGGGACTTATTCCTACGAGCAGTACTTC. Translation gives CASSFGTYSYEQYF.

The chain has TRBV2 and TRBJ2-1; D not resolved. Trimming took 3 bases from V and 0 from J, leaving 6 bases between them. CDR3 length: 14 residues. Germline V gene lookup returns CDR1 SNHLY and CDR2 FYNNEI. The CDR3 bases are TGTGCCAGCAGTGACCAGTACTCCTACAATGAGCAGTTCTTC. It codes for CASSDQYSYNEQFF. Full variable domain (missing parts from reference TRBV2 and TRBJ2-1): EPEVTQTPSHQVTQMGQEVILRCVPISNHLYFYWYRQILGQKVEFLVSFYNNEISEKSEIFDDQFSVERPDGSNFTLKIRSTKLEDSAMYFCASSDQYSYNEQFFGPGTRLTVL.

This chain connects TRBV27 to TRBJ1-4; TRBD1 is a possible D gene (5 bases). This CDR3 is 14 amino acids long. In germline, CDR1 is MNHEY, CDR2 SMNVEV (reference sequence). V shed 3 bases and J shed 5 bases, with 10 bases lying between them. This CDR3 reads CASSFGTFNEKLFF. The CDR3 DNA reads as TGTGCCAGCAGTTTCGGGACCTTCAATGAAAAACTGTTTTTT.

The V gene is TRBV7-6, the J gene TRBJ1-5; weak D call: TRBD1 (5 bases). V lost 1 base and J 4 bases, leaving 8 bases between the germline ends. Germline CDR1 is SGHVS and CDR2 is FNYEAQ. The CDR3 spans 14 residues. CDR3 sequence: CASSLGGVNQPQHF. The CDR3 DNA follows: TGTGCCAGCAGCTTAGGGGGGGTGAATCAGCCCCAGCATTTT.

V is TRBV5-1 and J is TRBJ2-7; 13 bases agree with TRBD2. The CDR3 loop spans 14 amino acids. Germline CDR1 SGHRS, CDR2 YFSETQ. V lost 6 bases, J lost 3 bases, and 3 bases stayed unmatched. The CDR3 DNA follows: TGCGCCAGCAAGCGACTAGCGGGGGGCTACGAGCAGTACTTC. Encoded protein: CASKRLAGGYEQYF.

This chain uses TRBV7-9 with TRBJ2-1, with D unresolved. CDR3 length equals 11 residues. Germline CDR1 is SEHNR and CDR2 is FQNEAQ (reference sequence). V lost 3 bases and J lost 7, with 4 bases in between. In DNA, the CDR3 is TGTGCCAGCAGCTTCACGAATGAGCAGTTCTTC. Protein: CASSFTNEQFF.

The CDR3 region is CSVETRLAGPGETQYF. In nucleotides, the CDR3 is TGCAGCGTTGAAACGAGACTAGCGGGGCCGGGAGAGACCCAGTACTTC. V gene TRBV29-1 combines with J gene TRBJ2-5, with TRBD2 matching 11 bases. V was pared by 2 bases and J by 4 bases, with 9 bases of the junction left unmatched. The germline V gene has CDR1 SQVTM and CDR2 ANQGSEA. The CDR3 sequence is 16 residues long.

V is TRBV6-1 and J is TRBJ2-7; 12 bases fit TRBD2. Losses at the gene ends were 5 bases for V and 7 bases for J; bases not matched to a gene: 9. There are 15 residues in the CDR3. Germline CDR1 and CDR2: MNHNS and SASEGT. The CDR3 DNA follows: TGTGCCAGCAGTATAACTAGCGGGAGGACTAAAGAGCAGTACTTC. Encoded protein: CASSITSGRTKEQYF.

The rearrangement uses TRBV15 and TRBJ2-7, with 8 nucleotides matching TRBD2. The CDR3 runs 15 residues. CDR1 is LNHNV and CDR2 is YYDKDF in the germline V gene (reference sequence). Losses at the gene ends were 0 bases for V and 3 bases for J; bases not matched to a gene: 4. The CDR3 reads CATSRERGGLYEQYF. Written as DNA, the CDR3 is TGTGCCACCAGCAGAGAACGGGGGGGCCTCTACGAGCAGTACTTC.

J is TRBJ2-7 and V is TRBV6-6, with TRBD1 matching 11 bases. J lost 4 bases, V lost 2 bases, and 4 bases had no gene match. This CDR3 has 15 residues. The germline CDR1 and CDR2 sequences are MNHNY and SVGAGI (reference sequence). This chain's CDR3 is CASSYRTGGAYEQYF. CDR3 sequence (DNA): TGTGCCAGCAGTTACCGGACAGGGGGCGCGTACGAGCAGTACTTC.

The CDR3 is CASSLDRGRGGYGYTF. The DNA for the CDR3 is TGTGCCAGCAGCTTGGACAGGGGTCGAGGCGGGTATGGCTACACCTTC. The chain employs TRBV4-2 and TRBJ1-2; 9 bases align to TRBD1. This CDR3 region has 16 residues. Germline V gives CDR1 LGHNA, CDR2 YNFKEQ. J lost 5 bases, V lost 5 bases, and 12 bases had no gene match.

The gene calls are TRBV19 and TRBJ2-6; a possible D gene is TRBD2 (5 bases). Germline V lookup: CDR1 LNHDA, CDR2 SQIVND (reference sequence). The CDR3 contains 15 residues. V was trimmed by 5 bases and J by 3 bases, leaving 11 bases between them. DNA for the CDR3: TGTGCCAGTAGTCCCTCGGCGGGTGGGGCCAACGTCCTGACTTTC. Translated: CASSPSAGGANVLTF.

CDR3 residues: CAWRGSGRLAGELFF. The CDR3 DNA reads as TGTGCCTGGAGAGGTAGCGGGAGATTAGCCGGGGAGCTGTTTTTT. The chain carries TRBV30 and TRBJ2-2, with 9 bases aligning to TRBD2. Germline V gene data show CDR1 as GTSNPN and CDR2 as SVGIG (reference sequence). V gave up 3 bases and J gave up 6 bases; unmatched junction bases: 8. The CDR3 contains 15 residues.

The chain is built from TRBV5-4 and TRBJ1-1; D possibly corresponds to TRBD1 (6 bases). There are 12 residues in the CDR3. Germline CDR1 reads SGHNT; CDR2 reads YYREEE (reference sequence). V lost 0 bases and J 7 bases, leaving 7 bases between the germline ends. The CDR3 region has the DNA TGTGCCAGCAGCTTGGACAGGGATGAAGCTTTCTTT. Translated: CASSLDRDEAFF.

This sequence joins TRBV5-6 and TRBJ1-5, with D possibly TRBD1 on 6 matching bases. V dropped 1 base and J dropped 2 bases, with 10 bases sitting between them. The CDR3 runs to 15 residues. Per the germline V gene, CDR1 is SGHDT and CDR2 is YYEEEE. CDR3 in DNA: TGTGCCAGCAGCTTGCCGACAGGACGCAATCAGCCCCAGCATTTT. This gives the protein CASSLPTGRNQPQHF.

The J gene is TRBJ2-7, the V gene TRBV19, with 7 nucleotides matching TRBD1. The CDR3 loop spans 12 amino acids. The V segment lost 7 bases and the J segment 3 bases; nucleotides outside the gene matches: 3. Germline-derived CDR1 and CDR2 are LNHDA and SQIVND (reference sequence). CDR3 sequence reads: CASIGDSYEQYF. DNA for the CDR3: TGTGCCAGTATCGGGGACAGCTACGAGCAGTACTTC. The full variable domain, with the rest looked up from reference TRBV19 and TRBJ2-7, is DGGITQSPKYLFRKEGQNVTLSCEQNLNHDAMYWYRQDPGQGLRLIYYSQIVNDFQKGDIAEGYSVSREKKESFPLTVTSAQKNPTAFYLCASIGDSYEQYFGPGTRLTVT.

CDR3 nucleotides: TGTGCCAGCAGTCGGGACAGGTTCAATGAGCAGTTCTTC. Protein sequence: CASSRDRFNEQFF. The V call is TRBV14, the J call TRBJ2-1, with TRBD1 matching 8 bases. The CDR3 is 13 amino acids. V shed 6 bases, J shed 6 bases, and the junction held 4 bases outside the gene matches. CDR1 and CDR2 from the germline V gene are SGHDN and FVKESK.

The chain links TRBV9 to TRBJ2-1; TRBD2 matches 7 bases. The CDR3 sequence is 13 residues long. Germline lookup yields CDR1 SGDLS and CDR2 YYNGEE. Trimming at V came to 0 bases and at J to 8 bases, leaving 2 bases not matched to a gene. The CDR3 loop reads CASSVGLAYEQFF. CDR3 coding DNA: TGTGCCAGCAGCGTAGGACTAGCATATGAGCAGTTCTTC.

The chain joins TRBV10-3 to TRBJ2-1; 10 bases line up with TRBD2. With 10 bases clipped from V and 8 bases from J, the junction kept 17 bases outside the gene matches. Germline V gene sequence: CDR1 ENHRY, CDR2 SYGVKD. CDR3 length equals 16 residues. Here the CDR3 DNA reads TGTGCCACCCATCTCTATGCCGGGACTAGCGACGATGAGCAGTTCTTC. Protein sequence: CATHLYAGTSDDEQFF.

This clone was seen only once. This rearrangement joins TRBV7-9 to TRBJ1-5, with D uncertain. The CDR3 contains 14 residues. The V gene's germline CDR1 is SEHNR and CDR2 FQNEAQ (reference sequence). The V gene lost 1 base and the J gene lost 7 bases, with 11 bases spanning the gap. For the CDR3, the DNA is TGTGCCAGCAGCTTAGAAGGGTTGGGCCAGCCCCAGCATTTT. Its translation: CASSLEGLGQPQHF. Based on the CDR3 plus reference TRBV7-9 and TRBJ1-5, the full variable domain is DTGVSQNPRHKITKRGQNVTFRCDPISEHNRLYWYRQTLGQGPEFLTYFQNEAQLEKSRLLSDRFSAERPKGSFSTLEIQRTEQGDSAMYLCASSLEGLGQPQHFGDGTRLSIL.